Presented here are 27 T cell receptor beta chains from one specimen sequenced in a study of cytomegalovirus exposure and HLA in healthy donors. PCR involved 60 Vbeta and 13 Jbeta primers. Assay: immunoSEQ multiplex PCR; the TCRdb copy retains only in-frame clones and omits some. The sample carries approximately 220,000 clones, roughly four fifths recorded once. The sample consisted of PBMCs. These receptors all stem from a girl aged 2-9 years in good health and CMV-seronegative.

CDR3 protein: CASSKGTGGSPYQPQHF. The CDR3 coding sequence is TGTGCCAGTAGTAAAGGGACAGGGGGAAGCCCCTATCAGCCCCAGCATTTT. J is TRBJ1-5 and V is TRBV19; 11 nucleotides line up with TRBD1. CDR1 LNHDA and CDR2 SQIVND come from the germline V gene (reference sequence). CDR3 length equals 17 residues. Germline trimming cut 4 bases from V and 5 bases from J; bases unmatched to any gene: 10.

The chain couples TRBV5-4 to TRBJ2-5; TRBD2 agrees at 7 bases. Germline V gene sequence: CDR1 SGHNT, CDR2 YYREEE (reference sequence). The CDR3 has 15 residues. Germline trimming cut 9 bases from V and 4 bases from J; bases unmatched to any gene: 15. Here the CDR3 reads CAILQRAGDGETQYF. The CDR3 coding sequence is TGTGCCATACTCCAAAGGGCGGGGGATGGAGAGACCCAGTACTTC.

This clone has only a few counts. V and J are TRBV30 and TRBJ2-1; D is possibly TRBD2 (6 bases). Germline V gives CDR1 GTSNPN, CDR2 SVGIG (reference sequence). The CDR3 length is 13 residues. The germline V and J ends were trimmed by 5 bases and 4 bases, with 12 bases remaining between them. The chain's CDR3 is CAWAGTLYNEQFF. In DNA form, the CDR3 reads TGTGCCTGGGCCGGGACTCTGTACAATGAGCAGTTCTTC.

V and J are TRBV7-9 and TRBJ2-7; 11 bases are shared with TRBD1. Trimming at V came to 5 bases and at J to 2 bases, leaving 5 bases not matched to a gene. The germline V gene encodes CDR1 SEHNR and CDR2 FQNEAQ (reference sequence). The CDR3 is made up of 15 amino acids. The DNA of the CDR3 is TGTGCCAGCAGCCCCGGGACAGGGGGTCCCTACGAGCAGTACTTC. It specifies CASSPGTGGPYEQYF.

This rearrangement joins TRBV5-1 to TRBJ2-3; D is possibly TRBD1 (7 bases). This CDR3 contains 14 residues. Germline V CDR1 and CDR2: SGHRS, YFSETQ. V was pared by 2 bases and J by 6 bases, with 13 bases between. CDR3 nucleotides: TGCGCCAGCAGCTTCGAGCAGGGGGGTGATACGCAGTATTTT. It specifies CASSFEQGGDTQYF.

This sequence joins TRBV13 and TRBJ2-7; no reliable D call. Trimming shortened V by 5 bases and J by 6 bases, and 11 bases separated the two germline ends. The length of the CDR3 is 12 residues. CDR1 is PRHDT and CDR2 is FYEKMQ in the germline V gene (reference sequence). The chain's CDR3 is CASSDRGAEQYF. CDR3 DNA: TGTGCCAGCAGCGATAGAGGAGCCGAGCAGTACTTC.

In this sample, this clone turned up a few times. The chain carries TRBV7-7 and TRBJ2-2; D is unresolved. V dropped 1 base and J dropped 1 base, with 10 bases sitting between them. The CDR3 loop spans 16 amino acids. CDR1 SSHAT and CDR2 FNYEAQ come from the germline V gene (reference sequence). This CDR3 is CASSLGLPGNTGELFF. CDR3 DNA: TGTGCCAGCAGCTTAGGACTGCCCGGGAACACCGGGGAGCTGTTTTTT. The complete variable domain, with remaining parts taken from reference TRBV7-7 and TRBJ2-2, reads GAGVSQSPRYKVTKRGQDVTLRCDPISSHATLYWYQQALGQGPEFLTYFNYEAQPDKSGLPSDRFSAERPEGSISTLTIQRTEQRDSAMYRCASSLGLPGNTGELFFGEGSRLTVL.

The chain carries TRBV29-1 and TRBJ2-7; 7 nucleotides line up with TRBD1. The CDR3 consists of 14 residues. Germline V gene sequence: CDR1 SQVTM, CDR2 ANQGSEA. The trim removed 4 bases at V and 2 bases at J, leaving 8 bases unmatched. The CDR3 nucleotides read TGCAGCGTTGGGGACGGGACAGATACCTACGAGCAGTACTTC. It translates to CSVGDGTDTYEQYF.

V usage is TRBV5-1 and J usage is TRBJ1-2; possibly TRBD1 for D (6 bases). CDR1 is SGHRS and CDR2 is YFSETQ in the germline V gene. V was pared by 4 bases and J by 4 bases, with 17 bases between. The CDR3 consists of 15 residues. The DNA of the CDR3 is TGCGCCAGCAGCATAGACAGGTACCCCACCTATGGCTACACCTTC. Protein product: CASSIDRYPTYGYTF.

A few counts support this clone. The chain has TRBV7-6 and TRBJ1-1, with D possibly matching TRBD1 (6 bases). The V gene lost 4 bases and the J gene lost 2 bases, with 14 bases spanning the gap. The length of the CDR3 is 15 residues. Germline V gives CDR1 SGHVS, CDR2 FNYEAQ. CDR3 bases: TGTGCCAGCAGCTCCCTCCAGGGGCCAAACACTGAAGCTTTCTTT. Its protein is CASSSLQGPNTEAFF.

Concerning this clone itself: A read error may account for a junction end that differs from germline. This chain joins TRBV5-4 and TRBJ2-4; TRBD2 is a possible D gene (5 bases). The CDR3 spans 14 residues. Germline CDR1 is SGHNT and CDR2 is YYREEE (reference sequence). CDR3 loop: CASSLGGFQNTQYF. The DNA of the CDR3 is TGTGCCAGCAGCTTGGGAGGGTTCCAAAACACTCAGTACTTC.

This chain links TRBV2 with TRBJ2-7; 7 nucleotides agree with TRBD1. V gave up 6 bases and J gave up 2 bases; unmatched junction bases: 10. This CDR3 has 15 residues. CDR1 is SNHLY, CDR2 FYNNEI, per germline. The CDR3 protein is CASSKPPQGAYEQYF. The CDR3, as DNA: TGTGCCAGCAGCAAACCGCCCCAGGGGGCCTACGAGCAGTACTTC.

This clone has a single count. J is TRBJ1-5 and V is TRBV28, with a tentative D call TRBD1 (6 bases). Trimming left V 7 bases short and J 0 bases short, with 25 bases between. Germline CDR1 and CDR2: MDHEN and SYDVKM. This CDR3 has 19 residues. The CDR3 bases are TGTGCCAGCACCTTTGAGGGTGTTGCGGGGGCCCATAGCAATCAGCCCCAGCATTTT. Protein sequence: CASTFEGVAGAHSNQPQHF.

This clone has only a few counts. This chain links TRBV27 with TRBJ2-5; TRBD2 agrees at 11 bases. Germline V gene sequence: CDR1 MNHEY, CDR2 SMNVEV (reference sequence). The CDR3 loop spans 15 amino acids. The junction had 4 bases not matched to a gene; V was cut back by 6 bases and J by 1 base. CDR3 amino acids: CASSKGLAVQETQYF. The CDR3 nucleotides are TGTGCCAGCAGCAAGGGACTAGCGGTCCAAGAGACCCAGTACTTC.

The rearrangement joins TRBV4-2 to TRBJ1-2, with TRBD1 identical over 8 bases. This CDR3 spans 17 amino acids. The trim removed 4 bases at V and 6 bases at J, leaving 16 bases unmatched. Germline V gene lookup returns CDR1 LGHNA and CDR2 YNFKEQ. The CDR3 bases are TGTGCCAGCAGCCTCGGTGGAAAATTGGACAGGGTGAATGGCTACACCTTC. This sequence encodes CASSLGGKLDRVNGYTF.

This clone has a handful of counts. V is TRBV2 and J is TRBJ1-2; D may be TRBD1 (5 bases). CDR3 length: 15 residues. The ends were cut back, 4 bases at V and 4 bases at J, with 16 bases in the middle. From germline, CDR1 is SNHLY and CDR2 FYNNEI. CDR3 loop: CASSGHSGRAYGYTF. The DNA for the CDR3 is TGTGCCAGCAGTGGGCACTCGGGCAGGGCCTATGGCTACACCTTC.

This chain joins TRBV6-5 and TRBJ1-4, with no clear D. Per the germline V gene, CDR1 is MNHEY and CDR2 is SVGAGI. Trimming took off 7 bases at V and 6 bases at J, with 15 bases between the two ends. The CDR3 covers 14 residues. CDR3 nucleotides: TGTGCCAGCACCAGAGGGTGGGGAGATGAAAAACTGTTTTTT. Translation: CASTRGWGDEKLFF.

V usage is TRBV12-5 and J usage is TRBJ2-3; 8 bases map to TRBD2. The CDR3 spans 19 residues. Germline CDR1 LGHNT, CDR2 FRNRAP. V gave up 5 bases and J gave up 2 bases; unmatched junction bases: 18. CDR3 sequence: CASGRTRAGAPISTDTQYF. CDR3 DNA sequence: TGTGCTAGTGGTCGTACGAGAGCGGGAGCCCCCATCTCCACAGATACGCAGTATTTT.

The V call is TRBV15, the J call TRBJ1-5; D gene ambiguous. With 3 bases removed from V and 4 bases from J, the gap between germline ends came to 10 bases. This CDR3 region has 14 residues. From germline, CDR1 is LNHNV and CDR2 YYDKDF (reference sequence). CDR3 bases: TGTGCCACCAGCAGCGGCTTCGGGAATCAGCCCCAGCATTTT. The encoded protein is CATSSGFGNQPQHF.

The CDR3 loop reads CASSVGQEVGTQYF. The CDR3 DNA is TGTGCCAGCAGCGTAGGTCAGGAGGTGGGGACCCAGTACTTC. The V and J genes are TRBV9 and TRBJ2-5, with D possibly matching TRBD2 (5 bases). The CDR3 is made up of 14 amino acids. V was cut by 0 bases and J by 7 bases, with 13 bases left in between. Germline-derived CDR1 and CDR2 are SGDLS and YYNGEE.

V gene TRBV29-1 combines with J gene TRBJ2-7; no definite D call. Between the trimmed V and J ends, which lost 4 bases and 5 bases, there was a span of 12 bases. This CDR3 contains 12 residues. CDR1 is SQVTM, CDR2 ANQGSEA, per germline. Here the CDR3 reads CSVGERYHEQYF. Written as DNA, the CDR3 is TGCAGCGTTGGAGAGAGATACCACGAGCAGTACTTC.

This clone has a handful of counts. CDR3 in amino acids: CASSQARTAPTYEQYF. CDR3 DNA sequence: TGCGCCAGCAGCCAAGCGCGGACTGCCCCGACCTACGAGCAGTACTTC. V usage is TRBV4-1 and J usage is TRBJ2-7, with a possible D match to TRBD2 (5 bases). The CDR3 sequence is 16 residues long. CDR1 and CDR2 (germline): MGHRA, YSYEKL. V lost 1 base and J lost 2, with 15 bases in between.

This clone was counted a few times. The rearrangement uses TRBV5-1 and TRBJ2-5, with D tentatively TRBD2 (6 bases). The CDR3 loop spans 15 amino acids. The germline V and J ends were trimmed by 1 base and 4 bases, with 14 bases remaining between them. Germline V gene lookup returns CDR1 SGHRS and CDR2 YFSETQ. The CDR3 spells CASSLSRRRVETQYF. In DNA, the CDR3 is TGCGCCAGCAGCTTGAGTCGGCGGAGGGTAGAGACCCAGTACTTC.

The chain couples TRBV5-6 to TRBJ2-7; possible D gene TRBD2, 6 bases. The ends were cut back, 0 bases at V and 1 base at J, with 20 bases in the middle. This CDR3 comprises 18 residues. Germline CDR1 is SGHDT and CDR2 is YYEEEE. This CDR3 is CASSLASLVAGLSYEQYF. The CDR3 DNA is TGTGCCAGCAGCTTGGCCTCATTGGTTGCGGGATTGTCCTACGAGCAGTACTTC.

The table lists this clone with a few counts. The chain recombines TRBV4-2 with TRBJ1-5; TRBD1 aligns across 7 bases. V trimming: 0 bases; J trimming: 6 bases; junction bases outside the gene matches: 5. Germline V gene data show CDR1 as LGHNA and CDR2 as YNFKEQ. The CDR3 spans 15 residues. The CDR3 spells CASSQDPTGRQPQHF. The CDR3 nucleotides read TGTGCCAGCAGCCAAGACCCGACAGGGCGTCAGCCCCAGCATTTT.

The CDR3 DNA reads TGTGCCAGCAGTTTCCGGGGAGGTACTGAAGCTTTCTTT. Translation: CASSFRGGTEAFF. The chain is built from TRBV27 and TRBJ1-1; no reliable D call. The CDR3 loop spans 13 amino acids. CDR1 MNHEY and CDR2 SMNVEV come from the germline V gene (reference sequence). The V and J ends lost 3 bases and 5 bases respectively, with 10 bases between them.

The chain employs TRBV19 and TRBJ2-7; weak D call: TRBD2 (6 bases). Per the germline V gene, CDR1 is LNHDA and CDR2 is SQIVND (reference sequence). With 3 bases removed from V and 2 bases from J, the gap between germline ends came to 17 bases. CDR3 length: 16 amino acids. As DNA, the CDR3 is TGTGCCAGTAGTATGGGTGGAGGGAGGTACGCCTACGAGCAGTACTTC. As protein: CASSMGGGRYAYEQYF.